A selection of T cell receptor beta chains follows, all from one sample in a study of cytomegalovirus exposure and HLA in healthy donors. TCRdb keeps only in-frame clones here, not all; method: immunoSEQ multiplex PCR. The table includes around 150,000 clones, around 80% detected once. Specimen: PBMCs. Source of these receptors: a young man in good health and CMV-seropositive. Each CDR3 is given without its conserved first and last residue. Fields, in order: clone size, J gene, V gene, CDR3 protein. Size values are once, few and many counts, or a class for expanded clones, and some rows have none.

>NA|TRBJ1-2|TRBV28
ATLMAVNYGYT
>NA|TRBJ1-1|TRBV6-1
ASIGTARTEAF
>NA|TRBJ2-1|TRBV28
ASRSQQGDFTYNEQF
>NA|TRBJ2-5|TRBV4-3
ASSQGDNRYQETQY
>NA|TRBJ2-3|TRBV5-8
ASSLSSGGASGTDTQY
>NA|NA|TRBV4-1
ASSRGGPYEQY
>NA|TRBJ2-7|TRBV30
AWSAVPGLAGASYEQY
>NA|TRBJ2-5|TRBV7-8
ASSLSISGTQY
>NA|TRBJ2-7|TRBV7-9
ASSLLGGYEQY
>NA|TRBJ1-2|TRBV28
ASSSYGTVLGGYT
>NA|TRBJ2-1|TRBV28
ASGIAGGYNEQF
>NA|TRBJ2-6|TRBV5-1
ASSLQGAAGANVLT
>NA|TRBJ2-3|TRBV5-1
ASSLPSGGGTDTQY
>few|TRBJ1-2|TRBV5-1
ASSLVSGFGYT
>few|TRBJ2-7|TRBV4-2
ASSLRGQGHYEQY
>NA|TRBJ2-2|TRBV6-6
ASSYGDSPTGELF
>NA|TRBJ2-5|TRBV9
ASSPPGSETQY
>NA|TRBJ2-3|TRBV19
ASINRGGATDTQY